Presented here are 21 T cell receptor beta chains from one specimen sequenced in a study of blood T cell repertoires in COVID-19. TCRdb's copy holds only in-frame clones and misses some; the assay was immunoSEQ multiplex PCR. This sample has about 110,000 clones, with approximately 83% found just once. Sequencing was carried out using peripheral blood. The origin of the receptors is a woman between 65 and 79 years old with acute or convalescent COVID-19.

This clone has only one observation. The chain combines TRBV19 with TRBJ1-1, with a possible D match to TRBD1 (6 bases). The CDR3 covers 13 residues. CDR1 and CDR2 (germline): LNHDA, SQIVND (reference sequence). Trimming took off 5 bases at V and 10 bases at J, with 17 bases between the two ends. In DNA form, the CDR3 reads TGTGCCAGTAGTGCGACCGGGACACATATAGCTTTCTTT. It is translated as CASSATGTHIAFF.

The chain employs TRBV4-1 and TRBJ2-3; 13 nucleotides line up with TRBD2. Germline CDR1 MGHRA, CDR2 YSYEKL. Trimming took 0 bases from V and 4 from J; bases not matched to a gene: 7. The CDR3 extends over 18 amino acids. The CDR3 loop is CASSQESGLAGQSDTQYF. The CDR3 DNA reads as TGCGCCAGCAGCCAAGAGTCGGGACTAGCGGGACAATCAGATACGCAGTATTTT.

This clone was detected a few times. The J gene is TRBJ2-7, the V gene TRBV19; 12 bases match TRBD2. This CDR3 region has 15 residues. V gave up 3 bases and J gave up 2 bases; unmatched junction bases: 2. CDR1 and CDR2 (germline): LNHDA, SQIVND (reference sequence). The CDR3 loop reads CASSIGLAGPYEQYF. In nucleotides, the CDR3 is TGTGCCAGTAGTATCGGACTAGCGGGACCCTACGAGCAGTACTTC.

The CDR3 region has the DNA TGCGCCAGCAGCCCCCAAGGACAGGGACAAGAGACCCAGTACTTC. Encoded protein: CASSPQGQGQETQYF. The chain uses TRBV4-1 and TRBJ2-5, with TRBD1 matching over 8 bases. CDR3 length: 15 residues. The ends lost 4 bases at V and 2 bases at J; junction bases unmatched: 6. Per germline, CDR1 MGHRA and CDR2 YSYEKL.

This chain uses TRBV5-4 with TRBJ2-3; the match to TRBD1 covers 9 bases. Germline CDR1 reads SGHNT; CDR2 reads YYREEE (reference sequence). V dropped 4 bases and J dropped 2; count of bases not matched to a gene: 5. The CDR3 has 15 residues. CDR3 amino acids: CASSPLQGATDTQYF. Here the CDR3 DNA reads TGTGCCAGCAGCCCATTACAGGGGGCCACAGATACGCAGTATTTT.

This clone occurred once. This chain connects TRBV30 to TRBJ2-3, with a tentative D call TRBD2 (5 bases). The CDR3 runs to 14 residues. Between the trimmed V and J ends, which lost 2 bases and 4 bases, there was a span of 13 bases. Germline assignment: CDR1 GTSNPN and CDR2 SVGIG (reference sequence). The CDR3 sequence is CAWSSAGGSDTQYF. The CDR3 DNA follows: TGTGCCTGGAGTTCAGCCGGCGGGTCAGATACGCAGTATTTT.

The CDR3 loop is CASSPTRGEAFF. The CDR3 bases are TGTGCCAGCAGCCCCACACGGGGTGAAGCTTTCTTT. V is TRBV13 and J is TRBJ1-1; no firm D call. Germline V gene lookup returns CDR1 PRHDT and CDR2 FYEKMQ (reference sequence). Between the trimmed V and J ends, which lost 5 bases and 7 bases, there was a span of 11 bases. The CDR3 length is 12 residues. Based on the CDR3 plus reference TRBV13 and TRBJ1-1, the full variable domain is AAGVIQSPRHLIKEKRETATLKCYPIPRHDTVYWYQQGPGQDPQFLISFYEKMQSDKGSIPDRFSAQQFSDYHSELNMSSLELGDSALYFCASSPTRGEAFFGQGTRLTVV.

The chain is built from TRBV19 and TRBJ1-1, with a weak D call TRBD1 (5 bases). Germline CDR1 LNHDA, CDR2 SQIVND (reference sequence). CDR3 size: 14 residues. The V and J ends lost 7 bases and 1 base respectively, with 13 bases between them. The CDR3 here is CASTYGGTNTEAFF. The CDR3 DNA sequence: TGTGCCAGTACGTACGGAGGGACGAACACTGAAGCTTTCTTT.

The V gene is TRBV9, the J gene TRBJ1-6; D possibly corresponds to TRBD1 (5 bases). CDR1 and CDR2 (germline): SGDLS, YYNGEE. The CDR3 has 14 residues. Deletions cut 3 bases from V and 9 bases from J, with 13 bases between. The CDR3 spells CASSELPDTSPLHF. The DNA of the CDR3 is TGTGCCAGCAGCGAACTACCGGACACTTCACCCCTCCACTTT.

The chain recombines TRBV3-1 (or the pseudogene TRBV3-2) with TRBJ2-6, with TRBD1 matching over 8 bases. CDR1 and CDR2 from the germline V gene are LGHDT and YNNKEL (reference sequence). CDR3 length equals 17 residues. The junction had 4 bases not matched to a gene; V was cut back by 3 bases and J by 0 bases. The CDR3 region has the DNA TGTGCCAGCAGCCACAGGGGGCTCCTCTCTGGGGCCAACGTCCTGACTTTC. It translates to CASSHRGLLSGANVLTF.

V usage is TRBV7-8 and J usage is TRBJ2-7, with 15 positions matching TRBD2. V lost 5 bases to trimming and J lost 6 bases; unmatched junction nucleotides: 5. Per germline, CDR1 SGHVS and CDR2 FQNEAQ. This CDR3 comprises 15 residues. CDR3 residues: CASSAGTSGRSEQYF. As DNA, the CDR3 is TGTGCCAGCAGCGCCGGGACTAGCGGGAGGTCCGAGCAGTACTTC.

The genes are TRBV19 and TRBJ2-5, with a tentative D call TRBD1 (6 bases). Germline loops: CDR1 LNHDA, CDR2 SQIVND (reference sequence). The V and J ends lost 7 bases and 2 bases respectively, with 17 bases between them. This CDR3 is built from 15 residues. CDR3 region: CASKTSLRGQETQYF. The CDR3 DNA is TGTGCCAGTAAAACCAGTCTGAGGGGGCAAGAGACCCAGTACTTC.

This chain uses TRBV10-3 with TRBJ2-1; a possible D gene is TRBD2 (5 bases). CDR3 length: 14 residues. V was pared by 6 bases and J by 1 base, with 10 bases between. Germline V gene lookup returns CDR1 ENHRY and CDR2 SYGVKD. This chain's CDR3 is CAIRERLSYNEQFF. The DNA for the CDR3 is TGTGCCATCAGAGAGCGGTTGTCCTACAATGAGCAGTTCTTC.

The CDR3 loop reads CASSQTGNPWYEQYF. Here the CDR3 DNA reads TGTGCCAGCAGTCAGACAGGGAATCCTTGGTACGAGCAGTACTTC. This chain connects TRBV6-5 to TRBJ2-7; the match to TRBD1 covers 7 bases. Trimming removed 5 bases from V and 4 bases from J; junction bases left unmatched: 11. The CDR3 runs 15 residues. Germline CDR1 MNHEY, CDR2 SVGAGI.

This clone was observed a single time. The gene calls are TRBV30 and TRBJ1-5; D remains ambiguous. Germline V gene lookup returns CDR1 GTSNPN and CDR2 SVGIG (reference sequence). CDR3 length equals 13 residues. V lost 2 bases and J 5 bases, leaving 10 bases between the germline ends. This CDR3 is CAWSRGNDQPQHF. The CDR3 DNA reads as TGTGCCTGGAGTCGGGGAAACGATCAGCCCCAGCATTTT. Combining the CDR3 with reference TRBV30 and TRBJ1-5 gives the whole variable domain SQTIHQWPATLVQPVGSPLSLECTVEGTSNPNLYWYRQAAGRGLQLLFYSVGIGQISSEVPQNLSASRPQDRQFILSSKKLLLSDSGFYLCAWSRGNDQPQHFGDGTRLSIL.

The chain links TRBV7-8 to TRBJ2-7; D might be TRBD2 (5 bases). V gave up 2 bases and J gave up 4 bases, with 15 bases separating them. This CDR3 has 15 residues. Germline V gene lookup returns CDR1 SGHVS and CDR2 FQNEAQ. The CDR3 here is CASSLLSGVAYEQYF. In DNA form, the CDR3 reads TGTGCCAGCAGCTTATTGTCCGGGGTTGCGTACGAGCAGTACTTC.

This chain links TRBV7-6 with TRBJ2-3, with TRBD2 matching over 11 bases. The germline V gene encodes CDR1 SGHVS and CDR2 FNYEAQ. CDR3 length equals 17 residues. Germline trimming cut 1 base from V and 4 bases from J; bases unmatched to any gene: 7. The CDR3 loop is CASSLGTSGGGADTQYF. In DNA form, the CDR3 reads TGTGCCAGCAGCTTAGGAACTAGCGGGGGAGGTGCAGATACGCAGTATTTT.

This chain connects TRBV7-8 to TRBJ2-5; 7 bases are shared with TRBD1. CDR3 length equals 13 residues. Germline V gives CDR1 SGHVS, CDR2 FQNEAQ. With 5 bases clipped from V and 3 bases from J, the junction kept 3 bases outside the gene matches. The CDR3 nucleotides read TGTGCCAGCAGCCATGGGACAGAAGAGACCCAGTACTTC. Its translation: CASSHGTEETQYF.

This clone occurred once. This chain joins TRBV3-1 (or the pseudogene TRBV3-2) and TRBJ2-7; tentatively, D is TRBD1 (6 bases). CDR1 and CDR2 from the germline V gene are LGHDT and YNNKEL (reference sequence). There are 14 residues in the CDR3. The V end lost 1 base, the J end lost 5 bases, and 12 bases lay between the germline ends. Written as DNA, the CDR3 is TGTGCCAGCAGCCAAGGAACAGGGCAGAACGAGCAGTACTTC. Its translation is CASSQGTGQNEQYF.

This chain links TRBV29-1 with TRBJ2-1; 9 bases are a match to TRBD1. CDR1 and CDR2 (germline): SQVTM, ANQGSEA. J lost 8 bases, V lost 6 bases, and 5 bases had no gene match. The CDR3 extends over 12 amino acids. The CDR3 here is CSVAGTGYEQFF. The CDR3 region has the DNA TGCAGCGTAGCCGGGACAGGGTATGAGCAGTTCTTC.

The genes are TRBV7-7 and TRBJ2-1; 9 positions agree with TRBD2. Germline CDR1 SSHAT, CDR2 FNYEAQ (reference sequence). CDR3 size: 15 residues. The V segment lost 1 base and the J segment 4 bases; nucleotides outside the gene matches: 2. CDR3 protein: CASSLDSGSYNEQFF. The CDR3 DNA is TGTGCCAGCAGCTTAGATAGCGGGAGTTACAATGAGCAGTTCTTC. Drawing the rest from reference TRBV7-7 and TRBJ2-1, the complete variable domain is GAGVSQSPRYKVTKRGQDVTLRCDPISSHATLYWYQQALGQGPEFLTYFNYEAQPDKSGLPSDRFSAERPEGSISTLTIQRTEQRDSAMYRCASSLDSGSYNEQFFGPGTRLTVL.